The clone carrying this T cell receptor (beta chain) has ten or more counts. The antigen is unknown. Germline V gene data show CDR1 as LGHDT and CDR2 as YNNKEL (reference sequence). V was cut by 0 bases and J by 0 bases, with 12 bases left in between. This CDR3 region has 16 residues. This record comes from a study of response to subunit inactivated influenza vaccine. TCRdb reprocessed the RT-PCR reads with MiXCR, giving one entry per CDR3 protein. The repertoire consists of 530,000 or so distinct CDR3 sequences, with around 15% occurring once and the leading ten covering more than 9.5%. Study-wide findings and caveats: Each seasonal influenza vaccination recruits few new T cells, the authors suggested.

Specimen: PBMCs from blood, collected 11 to 12 days after vaccination. This TCR was recovered from a man aged 45 to 65 who received an inactivated influenza vaccine. The genes are TRBV3-1 and TRBJ2-7; possibly TRBD2 for D (6 bases). For the CDR3, the DNA is TGTGCCAGCAGCCAAGATCCCTGGAGGGACTCCTACGAGCAGTACTTC. Its protein product is CASSQDPWRDSYEQYF.